The 7 T cell receptor beta chains in this list originate from one sample, sequenced in a study of T cell repertoires in cytomegalovirus infection. TCRdb recomputed calls from the reads with MiXCR, one row per CDR3 protein. The repertoire includes 180,000 or so distinct CDR3 sequences, about 15% of them detected once, and approximately 25% sits in the top ten. Sequencing was done on a sample of CD8+ T cells from PBMCs. The origin of the receptors is a human donor in good health (CMV status not recorded). Some clones in this sample may be carry-over from other donors' samples.

As concerns this clonotype: A read error is possible here, since a much larger clone lies one base away. The chain couples TRBV7-2 to TRBJ2-3; TRBD1 or TRBD2 may be the D gene (5 bases each). Between the trimmed V and J ends, which lost 8 bases and 1 base, there was a span of 13 bases. Germline V gene lookup returns CDR1 SGHTA and CDR2 FQGNSA. The length of the CDR3 is 14 residues. As DNA, the CDR3 is TGTGCCAGCTCAGATGGGACCCGCACAGATACGCAGTATTTT. This codes for CASSDGTRTDTQYF.

This chain uses TRBV12-3 or TRBV12-4 with TRBJ2-2; D is uncertain. Trimming removed 8 bases from V and 1 base from J, with 11 bases in between. CDR3 length: 14 residues. CDR3 nucleotide sequence: TGTGCCAGCCCTAGGACCCAGAACACCGGGGAGCTGTTTTTT. Its protein is CASPRTQNTGELFF.

This clonotype was detected a few times. The rearrangement joins TRBV27 to TRBJ2-4; TRBD2 matches 7 bases. Germline CDR1 reads MNHEY; CDR2 reads SMNVEV (reference sequence). This CDR3 has 14 residues. Unmatched junction bases numbered 4, after V lost 5 bases and J lost 3 bases. The DNA for the CDR3 is TGTGCCAGCAGTGGACTAGGGAGCAAAAACATTCAGTACTTC. The encoded protein is CASSGLGSKNIQYF.

The rearrangement joins TRBV28 to TRBJ1-1; weak D call: TRBD1 (6 bases). The V end was cut by 1 base, the J end by 5 bases, with 17 bases between. CDR1 MDHEN and CDR2 SYDVKM come from the germline V gene. The CDR3 spans 16 residues. Here the CDR3 reads CASSLFTGKFATEAFF. CDR3 bases: TGTGCCAGCAGTTTATTTACAGGGAAATTCGCGACTGAAGCTTTCTTT.

The chain is built from TRBV4-1 and TRBJ2-3; tentatively, D is TRBD1 (6 bases). The CDR3 covers 13 residues. V was cut by 5 bases and J by 4 bases, with 10 bases left in between. Germline V lookup: CDR1 MGHRA, CDR2 YSYEKL. The CDR3 nucleotides are TGCGCCAGCAGCAAGCCAGGGGCAGATACGCAGTATTTT. Translating it yields CASSKPGADTQYF.

At least ten counts were recorded for this clonotype. V is TRBV7-8 and J is TRBJ2-2, with 10 bases lining up with TRBD2. V lost 4 bases, J lost 5 bases, and 7 bases stayed unmatched. The germline gives CDR1 SGHVS, CDR2 FQNEAQ. This CDR3 is built from 16 residues. The CDR3 region is CASSSGTSDRTGELFF. The CDR3 DNA reads as TGTGCCAGCAGCTCCGGGACTAGCGATCGTACCGGGGAGCTGTTTTTT.

This clonotype was seen many times. V and J are TRBV7-8 and TRBJ2-3; no reliable D call. The germline CDR1 and CDR2 sequences are SGHVS and FQNEAQ. This CDR3 has 13 amino acids. Trimming shortened V by 0 bases and J by 4 bases, and 5 bases separated the two germline ends. The CDR3 region is CASSLARADTQYF. For the CDR3, the DNA is TGTGCCAGCAGCTTAGCGCGAGCAGATACGCAGTATTTT.